This T cell receptor (beta chain) appears in the sequencing data of a study of human T cells and chemical hapten exposure. Study-wide background: Throughout a study of 20 to 30 weeks, patients underwent weekly scalp administration of diphenylcyclopropenone doses.

In regard to this clonotype: Its target is unknown. A read error may explain this, as a much larger clone is one base away. It is likely a read error, because the conserved phenylalanine at the end of the CDR3 is missing.

V was trimmed by 4 bases and J by 3 bases, leaving 12 bases between them. Germline V gene sequence: CDR1 SGHNT, CDR2 YYREEE (reference sequence). The CDR3 totals 14 residues. MiXCR, run by TCRdb on the RACE reads, gives a single entry per CDR3 protein. The table records 350,000 to 400,000 distinct CDR3 sequences, roughly 4.6% of them present only once. General study findings and limits: Given that the donors had alopecia, their immune response may differ from that seen in healthy people. Those TCRs sitting above 1 in 1000 frequency stayed the same with DPC sensitization.

Time point defined: pre-sensitization, week 0. Described treatment: therapeutic diphenylcyclopropenone sensitization with weekly scalp DPC. The input for sequencing was whole blood, taken in connection with sensitization to the hapten diphenylcyclopropenone (DPC). The TCR originated in a woman aged 50 to 65 with alopecia areata. Some clones in this sample may be carry-over from other donors' samples. The chain couples TRBV5-4 to TRBJ2-3; no firm D call. CDR3 protein: CASSPGHPTDTQYL. CDR3 coding DNA: TGTGCCAGCAGCCCAGGCCACCCGACAGATACGCAGTATCTT.